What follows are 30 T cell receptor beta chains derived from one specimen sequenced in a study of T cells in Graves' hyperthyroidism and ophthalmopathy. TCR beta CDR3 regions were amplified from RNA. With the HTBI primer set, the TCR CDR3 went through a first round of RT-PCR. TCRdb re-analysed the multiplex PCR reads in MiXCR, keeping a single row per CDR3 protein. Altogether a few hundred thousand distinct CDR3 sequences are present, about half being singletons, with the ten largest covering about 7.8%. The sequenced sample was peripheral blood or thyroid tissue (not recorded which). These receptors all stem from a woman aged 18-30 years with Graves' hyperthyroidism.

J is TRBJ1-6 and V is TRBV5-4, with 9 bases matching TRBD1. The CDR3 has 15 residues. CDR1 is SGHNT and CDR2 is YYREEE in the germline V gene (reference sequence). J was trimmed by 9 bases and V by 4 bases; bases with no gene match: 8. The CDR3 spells CASSDDRGNVSPLHF. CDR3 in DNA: TGTGCCAGCAGCGATGACAGGGGGAATGTTTCACCCCTCCACTTT.

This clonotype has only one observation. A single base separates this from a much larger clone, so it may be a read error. The chain's CDR3 is CAISYGLGQGNTEAFF. The CDR3 DNA reads as TGTGCCATCAGTTACGGGCTGGGACAGGGGAACACTGAAGCTTTCTTT. The V call is TRBV10-3, the J call TRBJ1-1; 9 nucleotides line up with TRBD1. The germline V gene encodes CDR1 ENHRY and CDR2 SYGVKD. The ends lost 5 bases at V and 1 base at J; junction bases unmatched: 8. This CDR3 has 16 residues.

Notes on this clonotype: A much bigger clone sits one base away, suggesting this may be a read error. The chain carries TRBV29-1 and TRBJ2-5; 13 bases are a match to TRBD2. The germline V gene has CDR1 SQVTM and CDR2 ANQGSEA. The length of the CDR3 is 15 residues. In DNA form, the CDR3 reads TGCAGCGTTGAGGGGGGACTAGCGGGACAAGAGACCCGGTACTTC. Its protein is CSVEGGLAGQETRYF.

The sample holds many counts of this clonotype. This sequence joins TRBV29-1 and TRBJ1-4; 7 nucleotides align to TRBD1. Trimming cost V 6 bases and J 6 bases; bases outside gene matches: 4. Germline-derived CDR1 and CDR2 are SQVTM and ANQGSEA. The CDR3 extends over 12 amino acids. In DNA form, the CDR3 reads TGCAGCGTCCAGGGGGGGGATGAAAAACTGTTTTTT. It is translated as CSVQGGDEKLFF.

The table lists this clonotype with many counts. Written as DNA, the CDR3 is TGTGCCATCAGTTTGACTAGCGGGAGTGCCGGGGAGCTGTTTTTT. Its translation is CAISLTSGSAGELFF. The V call is TRBV10-3, the J call TRBJ2-2; TRBD2 agrees at 12 bases. Germline V gives CDR1 ENHRY, CDR2 SYGVKD. There are 15 residues in the CDR3. Trimming at V came to 5 bases and at J to 6 bases, leaving 4 bases not matched to a gene.

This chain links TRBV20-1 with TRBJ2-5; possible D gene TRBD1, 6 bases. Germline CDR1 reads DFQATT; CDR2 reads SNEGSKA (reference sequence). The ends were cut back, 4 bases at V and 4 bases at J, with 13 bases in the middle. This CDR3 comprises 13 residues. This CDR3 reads CSATKQGGETQYF. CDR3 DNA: TGCAGTGCTACGAAACAGGGTGGAGAGACCCAGTACTTC.

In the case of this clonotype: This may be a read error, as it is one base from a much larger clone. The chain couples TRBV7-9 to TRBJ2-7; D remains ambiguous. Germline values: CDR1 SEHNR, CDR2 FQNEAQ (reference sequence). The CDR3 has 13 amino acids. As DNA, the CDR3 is TGTGCCAGCAGCTCATGGGCAGGAAGCGAGCAGCACTTC. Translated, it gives CASSSWAGSEQHF.

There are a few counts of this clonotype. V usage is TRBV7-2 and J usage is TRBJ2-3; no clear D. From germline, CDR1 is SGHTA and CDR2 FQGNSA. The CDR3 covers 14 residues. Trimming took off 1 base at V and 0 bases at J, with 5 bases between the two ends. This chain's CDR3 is CASSLEFSTDTQYF. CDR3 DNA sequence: TGTGCCAGCAGCTTAGAGTTCAGCACAGATACGCAGTATTTT. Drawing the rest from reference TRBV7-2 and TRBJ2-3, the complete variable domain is GAGVSQSPSNKVTEKGKDVELRCDPISGHTALYWYRQSLGQGLEFLIYFQGNSAPDKSGLPSDRFSAERTGGSVSTLTIQRTQQEDSAVYLCASSLEFSTDTQYFGPGTRLTVL.

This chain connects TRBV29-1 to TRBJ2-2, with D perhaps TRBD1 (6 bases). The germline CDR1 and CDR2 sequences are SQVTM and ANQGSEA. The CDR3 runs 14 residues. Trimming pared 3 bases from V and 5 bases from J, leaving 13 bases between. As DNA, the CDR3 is TGCAGCGTTGACCCCACAGGGTTTACCGGGGAGCTGTTTTTT. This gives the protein CSVDPTGFTGELFF.

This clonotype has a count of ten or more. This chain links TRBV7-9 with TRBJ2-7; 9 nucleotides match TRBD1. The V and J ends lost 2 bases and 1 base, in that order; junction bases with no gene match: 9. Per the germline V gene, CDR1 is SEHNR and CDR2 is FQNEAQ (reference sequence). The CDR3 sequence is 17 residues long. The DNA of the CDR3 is TGTGCCAGCAGCTTAATTTGGACAGGGGAAGGGTCCTACGAGCAGTACTTC. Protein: CASSLIWTGEGSYEQYF.

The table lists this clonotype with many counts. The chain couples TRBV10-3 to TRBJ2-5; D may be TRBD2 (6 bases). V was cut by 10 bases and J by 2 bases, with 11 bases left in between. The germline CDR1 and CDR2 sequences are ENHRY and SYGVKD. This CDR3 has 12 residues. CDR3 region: CASGGHQETQYF. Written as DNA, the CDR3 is TGTGCCAGCGGAGGGCATCAAGAGACCCAGTACTTC.

In nucleotides, the CDR3 is TGTGCCAGCACCAACGGGGGAGGGCACTCCTACAATGAGCAGTTCTTC. Residues: CASTNGGGHSYNEQFF. This chain connects TRBV2 to TRBJ2-1; 7 nucleotides line up with TRBD2. The CDR3 consists of 16 residues. Per germline, CDR1 SNHLY and CDR2 FYNNEI. V lost 7 bases, J lost 0 bases, and 9 bases stayed unmatched.

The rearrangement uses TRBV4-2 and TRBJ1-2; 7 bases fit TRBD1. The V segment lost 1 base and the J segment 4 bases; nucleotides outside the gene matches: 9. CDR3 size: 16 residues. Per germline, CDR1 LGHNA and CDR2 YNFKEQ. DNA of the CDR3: TGTGCCAGCAGCCAAGCTCTAGCGGGACAGACCTATGGCTACACCTTC. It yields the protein CASSQALAGQTYGYTF.

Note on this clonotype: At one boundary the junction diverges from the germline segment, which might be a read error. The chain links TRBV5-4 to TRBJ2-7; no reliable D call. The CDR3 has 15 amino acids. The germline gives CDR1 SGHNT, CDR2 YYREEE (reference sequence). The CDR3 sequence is CASSLPEKASYEQYF. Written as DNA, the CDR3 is TGTGCCAGCAGCTTGCCCGAAAAGGCCTCCTATGAGCAGTACTTC.

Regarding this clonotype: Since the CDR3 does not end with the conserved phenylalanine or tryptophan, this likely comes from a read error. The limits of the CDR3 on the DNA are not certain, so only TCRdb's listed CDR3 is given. The CDR3 spells CASSVDRAEHRGAVV. This rearrangement joins TRBV7-9 to TRBJ2-2; the table's D gene call, TRBD1, was not cross checked with the DNA. Germline V gene data show CDR1 as SEHNR and CDR2 as FQNEAQ (reference sequence). A total of 15 residues make up the CDR3, ends included.

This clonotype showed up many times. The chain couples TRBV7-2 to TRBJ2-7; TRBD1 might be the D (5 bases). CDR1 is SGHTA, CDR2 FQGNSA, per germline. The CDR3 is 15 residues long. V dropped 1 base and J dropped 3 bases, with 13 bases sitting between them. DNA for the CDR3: TGTGCCAGCAGCTTAGGTGTGACAGCTTTCTACGAGCAGTACTTC. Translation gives CASSLGVTAFYEQYF.

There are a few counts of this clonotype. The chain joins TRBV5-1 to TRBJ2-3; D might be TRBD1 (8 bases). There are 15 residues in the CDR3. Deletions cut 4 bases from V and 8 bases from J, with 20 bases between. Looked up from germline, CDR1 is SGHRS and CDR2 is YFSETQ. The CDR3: CASSRDYSDRVTQYF. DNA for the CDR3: TGCGCCAGCAGCCGGGACTACTCGGACAGGGTTACGCAGTATTTT.

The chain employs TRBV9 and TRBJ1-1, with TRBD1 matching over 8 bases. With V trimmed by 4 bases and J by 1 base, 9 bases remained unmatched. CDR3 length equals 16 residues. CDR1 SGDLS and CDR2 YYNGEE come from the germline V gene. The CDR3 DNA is TGTGCCAGCAGCCCCGGGGGACAGGAGGCGAACACTGAAGCTTTCTTT. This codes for CASSPGGQEANTEAFF.

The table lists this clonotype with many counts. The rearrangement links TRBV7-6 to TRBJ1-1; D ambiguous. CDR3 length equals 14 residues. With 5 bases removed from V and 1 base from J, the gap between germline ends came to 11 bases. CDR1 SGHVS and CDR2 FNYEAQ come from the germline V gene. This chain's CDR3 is CASSPSVRNTEAFF. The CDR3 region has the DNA TGTGCCAGCAGCCCATCGGTAAGGAACACTGAAGCTTTCTTT.

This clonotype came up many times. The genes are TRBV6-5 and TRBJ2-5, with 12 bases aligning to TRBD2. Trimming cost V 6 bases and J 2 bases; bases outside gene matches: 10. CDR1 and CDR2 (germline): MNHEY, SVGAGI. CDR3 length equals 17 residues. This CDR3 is CASRSTGLAGLQETQYF. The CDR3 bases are TGTGCCAGCAGATCTACCGGACTAGCGGGGCTACAAGAGACCCAGTACTTC.

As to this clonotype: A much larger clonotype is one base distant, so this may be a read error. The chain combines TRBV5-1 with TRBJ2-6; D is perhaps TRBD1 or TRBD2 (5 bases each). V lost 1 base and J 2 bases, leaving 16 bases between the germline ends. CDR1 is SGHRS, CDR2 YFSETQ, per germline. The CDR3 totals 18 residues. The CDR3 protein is CASSLSPGRVPGANVLTF. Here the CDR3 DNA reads TGCGCCAGCAGCTTGTCCCCGGGACGGGTCCCTGGGGCCAACGTCCTGACTTTC.

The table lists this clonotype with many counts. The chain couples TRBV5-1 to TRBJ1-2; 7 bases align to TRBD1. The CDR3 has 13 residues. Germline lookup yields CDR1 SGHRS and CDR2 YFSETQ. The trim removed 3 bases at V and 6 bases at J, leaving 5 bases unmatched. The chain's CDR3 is CASSSQGYNGYTF. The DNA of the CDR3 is TGCGCCAGCAGCTCACAGGGGTACAATGGCTACACCTTC. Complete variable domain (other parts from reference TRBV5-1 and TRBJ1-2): KAGVTQTPRYLIKTRGQQVTLSCSPISGHRSVSWYQQTPGQGLQFLFEYFSETQRNKGNFPGRFSGRQFSNSRSEMNVSTLELGDSALYLCASSSQGYNGYTFGSGTRLTVV.

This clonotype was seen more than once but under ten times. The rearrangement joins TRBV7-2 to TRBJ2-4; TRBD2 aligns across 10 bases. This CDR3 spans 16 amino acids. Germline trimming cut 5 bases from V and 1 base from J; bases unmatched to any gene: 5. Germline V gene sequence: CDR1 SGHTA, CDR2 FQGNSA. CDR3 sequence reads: CASSLQAGGAKNIQYF. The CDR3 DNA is TGTGCCAGCAGCCTCCAAGCGGGAGGGGCCAAAAACATTCAGTACTTC.

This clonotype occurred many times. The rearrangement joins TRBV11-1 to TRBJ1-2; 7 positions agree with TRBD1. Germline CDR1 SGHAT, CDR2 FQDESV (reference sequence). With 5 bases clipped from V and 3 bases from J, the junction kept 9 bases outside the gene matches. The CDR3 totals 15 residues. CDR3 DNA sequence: TGTGCCAGCAGCCAGATGGGGACAGTGTACTATGGCTACACCTTC. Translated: CASSQMGTVYYGYTF.

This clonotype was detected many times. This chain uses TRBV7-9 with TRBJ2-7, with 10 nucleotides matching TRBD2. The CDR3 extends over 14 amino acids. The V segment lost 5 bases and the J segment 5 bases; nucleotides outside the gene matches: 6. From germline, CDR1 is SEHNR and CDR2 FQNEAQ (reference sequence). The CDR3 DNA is TGTGCCAGCAGCGACACTAGCGGGAAGGACGAGCAGTACTTC. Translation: CASSDTSGKDEQYF. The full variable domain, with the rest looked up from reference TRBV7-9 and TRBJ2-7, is DTGVSQNPRHKITKRGQNVTFRCDPISEHNRLYWYRQTLGQGPEFLTYFQNEAQLEKSRLLSDRFSAERPKGSFSTLEIQRTEQGDSAMYLCASSDTSGKDEQYFGPGTRLTVT.

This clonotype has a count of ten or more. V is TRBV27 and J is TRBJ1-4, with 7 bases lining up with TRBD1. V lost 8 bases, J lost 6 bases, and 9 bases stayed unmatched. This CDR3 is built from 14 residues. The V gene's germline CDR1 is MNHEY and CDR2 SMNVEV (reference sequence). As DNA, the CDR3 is TGTGCCAGCCGGATGACAGGGTCGGATGAAAAACTGTTTTTT. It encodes CASRMTGSDEKLFF.

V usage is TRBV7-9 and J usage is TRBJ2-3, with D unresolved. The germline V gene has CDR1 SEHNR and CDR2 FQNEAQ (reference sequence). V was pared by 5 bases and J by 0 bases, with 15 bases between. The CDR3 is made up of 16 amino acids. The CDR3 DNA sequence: TGTGCCAGCAGCCTTTTTGGGCGTTCTAGCACAGATACGCAGTATTTT. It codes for CASSLFGRSSTDTQYF.

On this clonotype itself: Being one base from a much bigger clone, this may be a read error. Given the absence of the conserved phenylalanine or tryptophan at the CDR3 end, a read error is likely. Written as DNA, the CDR3 is TGTGCCAGCAGTCCCCCACCGACAGGGCTTGGGGGGGAGCTGTTTATT. This encodes CASSPPPTGLGGELFI. The chain recombines TRBV27 with TRBJ2-2, with TRBD1 matching over 7 bases. The V segment lost 5 bases and the J segment 8 bases; nucleotides outside the gene matches: 14. Germline V CDR1 and CDR2: MNHEY, SMNVEV (reference sequence). CDR3 size: 16 residues.

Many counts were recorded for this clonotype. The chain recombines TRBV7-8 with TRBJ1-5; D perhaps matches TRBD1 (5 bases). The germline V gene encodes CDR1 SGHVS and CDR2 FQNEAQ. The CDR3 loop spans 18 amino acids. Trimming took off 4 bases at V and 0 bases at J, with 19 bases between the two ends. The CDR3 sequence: CASSSGGIGGYSNQPQHF. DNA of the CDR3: TGTGCCAGCAGCTCCGGGGGGATTGGTGGGTATAGCAATCAGCCCCAGCATTTT.

The CDR3 loop reads CASSKNVLGGYTF. The CDR3 DNA reads as TGTGCCAGCAGTAAGAACGTCCTCGGGGGCTACACCTTC. The chain is built from TRBV6-6 and TRBJ1-2, with D unclear. This CDR3 comprises 13 residues. Between the trimmed V and J ends, which lost 5 bases and 8 bases, there was a span of 15 bases. CDR1 is MNHNY, CDR2 SVGAGI, per germline (reference sequence).